These 32 T cell receptor beta chains came from one sample sequenced in a study of blood T cell repertoires in COVID-19. Clones were read by immunoSEQ multiplex PCR, and TCRdb kept only the in-frame ones, dropping some. The table includes about 220,000 clones, 80% to 90% detected once. Material for sequencing was PBMCs or T cells enriched from blood (not recorded which). Every receptor here comes from a young woman in a cohort exposed to, infected with or recovered from COVID-19 (not recorded which).

This sequence joins TRBV15 and TRBJ1-1; 7 bases align to TRBD1. Germline values: CDR1 LNHNV, CDR2 YYDKDF (reference sequence). This CDR3 is built from 17 residues. J gave up 5 bases and V 0 bases, and 12 bases lay outside the gene matches. Written as DNA, the CDR3 is TGTGCCACCAGCAGAGATATCCTCGGGGCAGGGGGGACTGAAGCTTTCTTT. This gives the protein CATSRDILGAGGTEAFF.

V and J are TRBV28 and TRBJ1-2, with a weak D call TRBD1 (6 bases). CDR1 and CDR2 (germline): MDHEN, SYDVKM. This CDR3 region has 13 residues. V gave up 4 bases and J gave up 3 bases, with 9 bases separating them. The CDR3 loop is CASSYRVDYGYTF. As DNA, the CDR3 is TGTGCCAGCAGTTACAGGGTAGACTATGGCTACACCTTC.

The J gene is TRBJ2-1, the V gene TRBV7-3; TRBD1 might be the D (6 bases). The CDR3 extends over 14 amino acids. The V and J ends lost 0 bases and 6 bases respectively, with 9 bases between them. Germline assignment: CDR1 SGHTA and CDR2 FQGTGA. This CDR3 is CASSLTLGGNEQFF. The CDR3 DNA sequence: TGTGCCAGCAGCTTAACTCTAGGGGGCAATGAGCAGTTCTTC.

This chain uses TRBV7-9 with TRBJ1-5, with 7 bases that match TRBD1. Losses at the gene ends were 5 bases for V and 4 bases for J; bases not matched to a gene: 8. CDR1 and CDR2 from the germline V gene are SEHNR and FQNEAQ (reference sequence). CDR3 size: 15 residues. Written as DNA, the CDR3 is TGTGCCAGCAGCCCCGCCGGGACAGAAAATCAGCCCCAGCATTTT. It yields the protein CASSPAGTENQPQHF.

V is TRBV7-8 and J is TRBJ1-3, with 8 nucleotides matching TRBD1. Trimming took 4 bases from V and 2 from J; bases not matched to a gene: 7. The CDR3 sequence is 16 residues long. The V gene's germline CDR1 is SGHVS and CDR2 FQNEAQ. The CDR3 sequence is CASSSTGQGAGNTIYF. In DNA form, the CDR3 reads TGTGCCAGCAGCTCCACAGGACAGGGAGCTGGAAACACCATATATTTT.

This rearrangement joins TRBV7-9 to TRBJ1-1, with D uncertain. The length of the CDR3 is 16 residues. Germline CDR1 is SEHNR and CDR2 is FQNEAQ (reference sequence). V lost 0 bases and J lost 1, with 12 bases in between. The CDR3 reads CASSLAQPDKNTEAFF. The DNA for the CDR3 is TGTGCCAGCAGCTTAGCCCAACCTGACAAGAACACTGAAGCTTTCTTT.

The chain joins TRBV5-1 to TRBJ1-2, with 11 nucleotides matching TRBD1. Germline lookup yields CDR1 SGHRS and CDR2 YFSETQ. The CDR3 consists of 16 residues. J was trimmed by 8 bases and V by 3 bases; bases with no gene match: 12. The CDR3: CASSSPPGQGEGGYTF. For the CDR3, the DNA is TGCGCCAGCAGCTCCCCTCCGGGACAGGGGGAAGGAGGCTACACCTTC.

The CDR3 here is CASSELQGIETQYF. DNA for the CDR3: TGTGCCAGCAGTGAATTACAGGGGATCGAGACCCAGTACTTC. V is TRBV25-1 and J is TRBJ2-5, with 7 bases that match TRBD1. V was pared by 1 base and J by 5 bases, with 4 bases of the junction left unmatched. Germline values: CDR1 MGHDK, CDR2 SYGVNS. The CDR3 runs to 14 residues.

The CDR3 DNA sequence: TGTGCCAGCAGCGTAGAATCTAGCGCGGAGACCCAGTACTTC. This sequence encodes CASSVESSAETQYF. The genes are TRBV9 and TRBJ2-5; TRBD2 is a possible D gene (6 bases). Between the trimmed V and J ends, which lost 0 bases and 5 bases, there was a span of 11 bases. This CDR3 is built from 14 residues. CDR1 SGDLS and CDR2 YYNGEE come from the germline V gene.

The rearrangement links TRBV5-1 to TRBJ2-1; TRBD1 aligns across 10 bases. The CDR3 contains 16 residues. Germline CDR1 is SGHRS and CDR2 is YFSETQ. With 4 bases clipped from V and 3 bases from J, the junction kept 7 bases outside the gene matches. The CDR3 region is CASSTGQGGIYNEQFF. CDR3 DNA: TGCGCCAGCAGCACCGGACAGGGGGGAATCTACAATGAGCAGTTCTTC.

This clone has only one observation. The rearrangement uses TRBV10-3 and TRBJ1-1; 7 bases match TRBD1. The CDR3 consists of 15 residues. CDR1 ENHRY and CDR2 SYGVKD come from the germline V gene. Trimming at V came to 4 bases and at J to 1 base, leaving 6 bases not matched to a gene. CDR3 sequence: CAISVNEGANTEAFF. As DNA, the CDR3 is TGTGCCATCAGTGTAAACGAGGGGGCGAACACTGAAGCTTTCTTT.

CDR3 nucleotides: TGTGCCAGCAGTTACTCCCAGGGAAATTCACCCCTCCACTTT. This sequence encodes CASSYSQGNSPLHF. The chain couples TRBV6-5 to TRBJ1-6, with D perhaps matching TRBD1 (5 bases). Germline V CDR1 and CDR2: MNHEY, SVGAGI. CDR3 length equals 14 residues. Deletions cut 0 bases from V and 7 bases from J, with 7 bases between.

The gene calls are TRBV10-3 and TRBJ1-1; D is unclear. The germline gives CDR1 ENHRY, CDR2 SYGVKD. The CDR3 sequence is 13 residues long. Trimming left V 8 bases short and J 3 bases short, with 13 bases between. CDR3 sequence reads: CAIGSRRDTEAFF. The CDR3 DNA reads TGTGCCATCGGGTCCCGCCGGGACACTGAAGCTTTCTTT.

V and J are TRBV19 and TRBJ2-7, with TRBD1 as a possible D gene (7 bases). The V end was cut by 0 bases, the J end by 2 bases, with 17 bases between. This CDR3 contains 17 residues. Germline CDR1 reads LNHDA; CDR2 reads SQIVND (reference sequence). The CDR3 DNA follows: TGTGCCAGTAGTATAGATTTCTCGGGGGACAGAGCCTACGAGCAGTACTTC. Translation: CASSIDFSGDRAYEQYF.

This sequence joins TRBV5-4 and TRBJ1-1; maybe TRBD1 (5 bases). This CDR3 has 15 residues. CDR1 SGHNT and CDR2 YYREEE come from the germline V gene (reference sequence). V was cut by 4 bases and J by 5 bases, with 18 bases left in between. CDR3 DNA: TGTGCCAGCAGCGGGGGGGGGAGAGATTTAACTGAAGCTTTCTTT. Its protein product is CASSGGGRDLTEAFF.

V and J are TRBV19 and TRBJ2-7, with D possibly being TRBD2 (6 bases). Trimming shortened V by 5 bases and J by 0 bases, and 17 bases separated the two germline ends. Germline values: CDR1 LNHDA, CDR2 SQIVND (reference sequence). The CDR3 is made up of 16 amino acids. CDR3 region: CASSDPGGANSYEQYF. CDR3 nucleotide sequence: TGTGCCAGTAGTGACCCCGGGGGAGCGAACTCCTACGAGCAGTACTTC.

The chain is built from TRBV11-2 and TRBJ1-1; possible D gene TRBD1, 5 bases. This CDR3 comprises 11 residues. V lost 5 bases, J lost 5 bases, and 6 bases lay in between. Looked up from germline, CDR1 is SGHAT and CDR2 is FQNNGV. In nucleotides, the CDR3 is TGTGCCAGCAGCCGGGGGACTGAAGCTTTCTTT. Residues: CASSRGTEAFF.

This rearrangement joins TRBV10-3 to TRBJ1-5, with D unclear. The CDR3 loop spans 12 amino acids. CDR1 and CDR2 (germline): ENHRY, SYGVKD. V shed 2 bases and J shed 11 bases, with 10 bases lying between them. The chain's CDR3 is CAISEEGRSQHF. The CDR3 DNA is TGTGCCATCAGTGAGGAGGGTAGGTCCCAGCATTTT.

CDR3 sequence reads: CASSESRANQPQHF. For the CDR3, the DNA is TGTGCCAGCAGTGAAAGCAGGGCCAATCAGCCCCAGCATTTT. The chain has TRBV2 and TRBJ1-5; tentative D call: TRBD1 (5 bases). This CDR3 is 14 amino acids long. V lost 2 bases to trimming and J lost 3 bases, with 8 bases between them. CDR1 and CDR2 from the germline V gene are SNHLY and FYNNEI.

The rearrangement uses TRBV19 and TRBJ1-3, with no clear D. The germline gives CDR1 LNHDA, CDR2 SQIVND (reference sequence). Trimming removed 7 bases at V and 1 base at J, with 8 bases between. The CDR3 consists of 13 residues. CDR3 DNA: TGTGCCAGTACCACCACTTCTGGAAACACCATATATTTT. This translates into CASTTTSGNTIYF.

This rearrangement joins TRBV28 to TRBJ2-2; 7 positions agree with TRBD2. V trimming: 5 bases; J trimming: 0 bases; junction bases outside the gene matches: 9. This CDR3 contains 17 residues. Germline V CDR1 and CDR2: MDHEN, SYDVKM. CDR3: CASSPRGVNANTGELFF. The CDR3, as DNA: TGTGCCAGCAGTCCCCGGGGGGTGAACGCGAACACCGGGGAGCTGTTTTTT.

This clone is a singleton in its sample. J is TRBJ2-2 and V is TRBV24-1; 7 positions match TRBD1. The CDR3 consists of 17 residues. Germline V CDR1 and CDR2: KGHDR, SFDVKD. Trimming removed 1 base from V and 6 bases from J; junction bases left unmatched: 10. CDR3: CATSDFKGGKDAGELFF. The CDR3 DNA follows: TGTGCCACCAGTGATTTTAAAGGGGGCAAAGATGCCGGGGAGCTGTTTTTT.

This chain uses TRBV18 with TRBJ1-5, with TRBD1 matching 7 bases. This CDR3 is 14 amino acids long. The junction had 4 bases not matched to a gene; V was cut back by 4 bases and J by 4 bases. Germline lookup yields CDR1 KGHSH and CDR2 LQKENI. This CDR3 reads CASSLSGGNQPQHF. The CDR3 DNA sequence: TGTGCCAGCTCACTATCAGGGGGAAATCAGCCCCAGCATTTT.

The J gene is TRBJ1-1, the V gene TRBV6-5; D is unclear. The V end was cut by 5 bases, the J end by 4 bases, with 8 bases between. The V gene's germline CDR1 is MNHEY and CDR2 SVGAGI. The CDR3 runs 12 residues. The CDR3 sequence: CASSTGVTEAFF. The CDR3 DNA sequence: TGTGCCAGCAGTACGGGAGTCACTGAAGCTTTCTTT.

The chain uses TRBV7-8 and TRBJ2-3; D not resolved. The CDR3 runs 16 residues. CDR1 SGHVS and CDR2 FQNEAQ come from the germline V gene. V lost 2 bases and J lost 0, with 12 bases in between. The DNA for the CDR3 is TGTGCCAGCAGCTTAAAGATCGTCGGTAGCACAGATACGCAGTATTTT. Translating gives CASSLKIVGSTDTQYF.

This clone was counted a few times. This sequence joins TRBV6-1 and TRBJ2-5; no firm D call. This CDR3 spans 12 amino acids. With 3 bases removed from V and 4 bases from J, the gap between germline ends came to 6 bases. Germline CDR1 MNHNS, CDR2 SASEGT. The CDR3 loop reads CASSDSVETQYF. Here the CDR3 DNA reads TGTGCCAGCAGTGATTCAGTAGAGACCCAGTACTTC.

The chain couples TRBV10-3 to TRBJ2-1; 15 bases are shared with TRBD2. The germline gives CDR1 ENHRY, CDR2 SYGVKD. There are 17 residues in the CDR3. V was pared by 11 bases and J by 4 bases, with 12 bases of the junction left unmatched. The CDR3 coding sequence is TGTGCCGTGGGACTAGCGGGGGGACCCACGAGGTACAATGAGCAGTTCTTC. Protein sequence: CAVGLAGGPTRYNEQFF.

The chain carries TRBV19 and TRBJ1-3; D gene unclear. The CDR3 is made up of 14 amino acids. Deletions cut 5 bases from V and 2 bases from J, with 10 bases between. Germline assignment: CDR1 LNHDA and CDR2 SQIVND (reference sequence). The CDR3 spells CASSSSTPGNTIYF. The CDR3 bases are TGTGCCAGTAGTTCCTCTACCCCTGGAAACACCATATATTTT. The full variable domain, its missing parts supplied by reference TRBV19 and TRBJ1-3, is DGGITQSPKYLFRKEGQNVTLSCEQNLNHDAMYWYRQDPGQGLRLIYYSQIVNDFQKGDIAEGYSVSREKKESFPLTVTSAQKNPTAFYLCASSSSTPGNTIYFGEGSWLTVV.

The genes are TRBV15 and TRBJ1-6; 7 bases are shared with TRBD1. V lost 0 bases and J lost 13; bases outside the gene matches: 6. The CDR3 spans 14 residues. Germline CDR1 reads LNHNV; CDR2 reads YYDKDF (reference sequence). The CDR3 DNA follows: TGTGCCACCAGCAGAGAAGGGGGCAGGGTTCCCCTCCACTTT. This codes for CATSREGGRVPLHF.

This chain uses TRBV28 with TRBJ2-1; D may be TRBD1 (6 bases). CDR3 length equals 13 residues. Germline loops: CDR1 MDHEN, CDR2 SYDVKM. V gave up 8 bases and J gave up 2 bases, with 10 bases separating them. DNA for the CDR3: TGTGCCAGCGGGGGCGGCCCCTACAATGAGCAGTTCTTC. Translated, it gives CASGGGPYNEQFF.

This clone turned up a few times. V is TRBV25-1 and J is TRBJ2-2, with 10 bases identical to TRBD1. Germline V lookup: CDR1 MGHDK, CDR2 SYGVNS. This CDR3 contains 15 residues. Unmatched junction bases numbered 3, after V lost 5 bases and J lost 3 bases. The DNA for the CDR3 is TGTGCCAGCAGTCCCGGGACAGGGGACACCGGGGAGCTGTTTTTT. Protein product: CASSPGTGDTGELFF.

The J gene is TRBJ2-1, the V gene TRBV28; D ambiguous. V was clipped by 1 base and J by 5 bases, with 12 bases between them. The CDR3 is 15 residues long. The germline V gene has CDR1 MDHEN and CDR2 SYDVKM. The CDR3 reads CASSLLTAENNEQFF. The CDR3 coding sequence is TGTGCCAGCAGTTTATTGACTGCGGAGAACAATGAGCAGTTCTTC. The variable domain in full, completed from reference TRBV28 and TRBJ2-1, reads DVKVTQSSRYLVKRTGEKVFLECVQDMDHENMFWYRQDPGLGLRLIYFSYDVKMKEKGDIPEGYSVSREKKERFSLILESASTNQTSMYLCASSLLTAENNEQFFGPGTRLTVL.